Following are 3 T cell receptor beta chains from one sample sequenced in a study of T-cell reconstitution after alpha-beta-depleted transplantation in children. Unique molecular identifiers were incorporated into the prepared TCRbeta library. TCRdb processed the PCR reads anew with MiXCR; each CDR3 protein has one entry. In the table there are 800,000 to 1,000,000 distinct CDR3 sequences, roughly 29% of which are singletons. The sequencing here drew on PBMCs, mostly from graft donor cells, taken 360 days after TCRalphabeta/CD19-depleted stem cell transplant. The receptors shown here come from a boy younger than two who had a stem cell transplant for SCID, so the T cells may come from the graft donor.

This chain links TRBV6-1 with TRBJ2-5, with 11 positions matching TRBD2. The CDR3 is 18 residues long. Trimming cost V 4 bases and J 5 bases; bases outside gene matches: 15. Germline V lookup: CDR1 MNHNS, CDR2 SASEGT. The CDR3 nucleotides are TGTGCCAGCAGTGGGGAGGGTAGCGGGGGGGCAAGAGTGGAGACCCAGTACTTC. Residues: CASSGEGSGGARVETQYF.

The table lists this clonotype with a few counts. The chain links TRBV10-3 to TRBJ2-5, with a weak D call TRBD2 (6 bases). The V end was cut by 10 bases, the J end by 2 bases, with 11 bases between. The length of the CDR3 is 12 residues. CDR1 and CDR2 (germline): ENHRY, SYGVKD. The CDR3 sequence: CATGTDQETQYF. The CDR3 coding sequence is TGTGCCACCGGGACTGATCAAGAGACCCAGTACTTC.

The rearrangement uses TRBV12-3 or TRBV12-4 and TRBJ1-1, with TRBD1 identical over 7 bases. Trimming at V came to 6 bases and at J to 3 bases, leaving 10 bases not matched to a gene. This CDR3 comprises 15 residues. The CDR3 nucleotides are TGTGCCAGCAGATACCAGGGAAGGGGGCACACTGAAGCTTTCTTT. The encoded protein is CASRYQGRGHTEAFF.